One sample yielded the 17 T cell receptor beta chains listed below, sequenced in a study of a mutant IDH1 vaccine in newly diagnosed glioma. For these receptors, no antigen is known. Data came from immunoSEQ multiplex PCR; TCRdb stores just in-frame clones and leaves some out. The table includes about 50,000 clones, roughly 80% detected once. As to time point: week 47, end of study. The content of each vaccine dose was 300 ug of mutant IDH1 20-mer peptide, and topical imiquimod accompanied it. Sequenced here: PBMCs, sampled from a glioma patient whose treatment included an IDH1 peptide vaccine. The receptors come from a woman aged 25-40 years with glioma. Some clones in this sample may be carry-over from other donors' samples.

This chain joins TRBV5-1 and TRBJ2-7, with TRBD1 identical over 7 bases. The length of the CDR3 is 14 residues. Trimming at V came to 4 bases and at J to 1 base, leaving 5 bases not matched to a gene. The germline CDR1 and CDR2 sequences are SGHRS and YFSETQ. The CDR3 is CASSREGQSYEQYF. CDR3 sequence (DNA): TGCGCCAGCAGCCGAGAGGGACAGTCCTACGAGCAGTACTTC.

In this sample, this clone turned up once. V and J are TRBV9 and TRBJ1-1; possible D gene TRBD1, 6 bases. Trimming took 10 bases from V and 2 from J, leaving 33 bases between them. This CDR3 has 19 amino acids. Germline V gene lookup returns CDR1 SGDLS and CDR2 YYNGEE. The CDR3 is CAPMKRSTERGGRNTEAFF. DNA for the CDR3: TGTGCCCCCATGAAACGCAGCACAGAGCGGGGGGGCAGAAACACTGAAGCTTTCTTT.

This chain links TRBV6-1 with TRBJ2-7; D unclear. Germline CDR1 MNHNS, CDR2 SASEGT. The V and J ends lost 2 bases and 4 bases respectively, with 18 bases between them. This CDR3 spans 16 amino acids. The CDR3 spells CASSERSHMAKYEQYF. The CDR3 nucleotides read TGTGCCAGCAGTGAACGATCTCACATGGCTAAGTACGAGCAGTACTTC.

The rearrangement uses TRBV4-1 and TRBJ2-1; possibly TRBD1 for D (6 bases). CDR1 and CDR2 from the germline V gene are MGHRA and YSYEKL. The CDR3 has 14 amino acids. The V gene lost 4 bases and the J gene lost 10 bases, with 17 bases spanning the gap. CDR3 region: CASSLALGAGEQFF. DNA for the CDR3: TGCGCCAGCAGCCTAGCGCTGGGGGCAGGGGAGCAGTTCTTC.

The V gene is TRBV30, the J gene TRBJ1-5; TRBD1 is a possible D gene (5 bases). This CDR3 region has 17 residues. V gave up 0 bases and J gave up 6 bases, with 21 bases separating them. Germline values: CDR1 GTSNPN, CDR2 SVGIG (reference sequence). CDR3 nucleotides: TGTGCCTGGAGTGTGGGGCGGTCAGGCCTCTTTGGTCAGCCCCAGCATTTT. Translating it yields CAWSVGRSGLFGQPQHF.

V usage is TRBV2 and J usage is TRBJ2-1; no clear D. The ends were cut back, 6 bases at V and 10 bases at J, with 16 bases in the middle. In germline, CDR1 is SNHLY, CDR2 FYNNEI. The CDR3 runs 13 residues. CDR3 in amino acids: CASSWHLLREQFF. CDR3 nucleotide sequence: TGTGCCAGCAGCTGGCACCTACTTCGGGAGCAGTTCTTC.

This rearrangement joins TRBV5-1 to TRBJ2-2, with 7 bases aligning to TRBD2. V gave up 4 bases and J gave up 7 bases; unmatched junction bases: 10. The length of the CDR3 is 15 residues. In germline, CDR1 is SGHRS, CDR2 YFSETQ. Here the CDR3 reads CASSVGGRGVGELFF. CDR3 bases: TGCGCCAGCAGCGTTGGAGGGAGGGGTGTCGGGGAGCTGTTTTTT.

The chain employs TRBV19 and TRBJ2-7; D assignment may be TRBD1 or TRBD2 (5 bases each). CDR3 length equals 14 residues. Trimming cost V 3 bases and J 2 bases, with 11 bases left between them. Per germline, CDR1 LNHDA and CDR2 SQIVND (reference sequence). CDR3 sequence: CASSMLGTPYEQYF. For the CDR3, the DNA is TGTGCCAGTAGTATGCTCGGGACCCCCTACGAGCAGTACTTC.

This clone was observed a single time. The chain combines TRBV9 with TRBJ2-3; TRBD1 is a possible D gene (8 bases). V shed 4 bases and J shed 4 bases, with 16 bases lying between them. Germline V gives CDR1 SGDLS, CDR2 YYNGEE. There are 15 residues in the CDR3. The CDR3 coding sequence is TGTGCCAGCAGCCGGACAGGGAGGGGGCCAGATACGCAGTATTTT. It specifies CASSRTGRGPDTQYF.

This clone occurred once. V is TRBV11-2 and J is TRBJ2-5; D may correspond to TRBD1 or TRBD2 (6 bases each). Germline lookup yields CDR1 SGHAT and CDR2 FQNNGV. The CDR3 runs 14 residues. Deletions cut 8 bases from V and 5 bases from J, with 18 bases between. The DNA for the CDR3 is TGTGCCAGCGCCATGAGGGGGGAGCGGGAGACCCAGTACTTC. Translated, it gives CASAMRGERETQYF.

Only one count was recorded for this clone. The rearrangement links TRBV29-1 to TRBJ2-7; TRBD2 agrees at 7 bases. Germline V gene data show CDR1 as SQVTM and CDR2 as ANQGSEA. CDR3 length: 11 residues. Germline trimming cut 7 bases from V and 6 bases from J; bases unmatched to any gene: 6. The CDR3 loop is CSGGGWTEQYF. The CDR3 DNA is TGCAGCGGGGGGGGGTGGACCGAGCAGTACTTC.

The chain couples TRBV30 to TRBJ1-1, with unresolved D. Germline V CDR1 and CDR2: GTSNPN, SVGIG (reference sequence). The CDR3 runs 12 residues. V gave up 4 bases and J gave up 1 base, with 7 bases separating them. CDR3 residues: CAWTVGNTEAFF. The CDR3 DNA is TGTGCCTGGACCGTGGGGAACACTGAAGCTTTCTTT.

This clone was seen more than once but under ten times. This chain connects TRBV27 to TRBJ1-5; tentatively, D is TRBD1 (6 bases). The CDR3 runs 15 residues. Germline V gene lookup returns CDR1 MNHEY and CDR2 SMNVEV (reference sequence). V was trimmed by 3 bases and J by 2 bases, leaving 11 bases between them. CDR3 DNA sequence: TGTGCCAGCAGTTTGCAAGGGGGAGGCAATCAGCCCCAGCATTTT. Translating it yields CASSLQGGGNQPQHF.

V gene TRBV5-1 combines with J gene TRBJ2-5; tentatively, D is TRBD2 (5 bases). Trimming pared 3 bases from V and 7 bases from J, leaving 16 bases between. The V gene's germline CDR1 is SGHRS and CDR2 YFSETQ. This CDR3 spans 14 amino acids. The CDR3 bases are TGCGCCAGCAGCTGGACCTCGGACGCGGGGACCCAGTACTTC. Its translation is CASSWTSDAGTQYF.

The V call is TRBV2, the J call TRBJ2-4, with 8 bases identical to TRBD1. The length of the CDR3 is 16 residues. Germline V gene lookup returns CDR1 SNHLY and CDR2 FYNNEI. After removal of 2 bases from V and 9 bases from J, the junction contained 12 bases not matched to a gene. CDR3 residues: CASSEKRAGGGGIQYF. The CDR3 DNA reads as TGTGCCAGCAGTGAAAAGAGGGCAGGGGGCGGCGGCATTCAGTACTTC.

The V call is TRBV25-1, the J call TRBJ2-7, with TRBD2 as a possible D gene (6 bases). Germline V lookup: CDR1 MGHDK, CDR2 SYGVNS. Trimming cost V 4 bases and J 0 bases, with 16 bases left between them. The CDR3 is 16 residues long. In DNA, the CDR3 is TGTGCCAGCAGTGTAACGCGGGACTTCTTCTCCTACGAGCAGTACTTC. It encodes CASSVTRDFFSYEQYF.

The rearrangement uses TRBV28 and TRBJ2-5; maybe TRBD1 (6 bases). In germline, CDR1 is MDHEN, CDR2 SYDVKM. Trimming removed 3 bases from V and 1 base from J, with 9 bases in between. CDR3 length equals 14 residues. DNA of the CDR3: TGTGCCAGCAGTTTGTCAGGGGCCCAAGAGACCCAGTACTTC. Translated, it gives CASSLSGAQETQYF.